This T cell receptor (beta chain) is drawn from a study of OX40 agonist ivuxolimab in advanced cancers. Autoimmune disease history or systemic immunosuppression led to patients being barred. On cycle 4 day 1 and cycle 7 day 1, as well as at baseline, blood was sampled. The data were produced by immunoSEQ multiplex PCR, yet TCRdb's version contains in-frame clones alone and is incomplete. The sample gives some 87,000 clones, 85% to 95% of which show up once; less than 0.55% is in the top ten. The TCR comes from an adult with an advanced solid tumor such as melanoma, head and neck, liver or kidney cancer. The sample was CD4+ or CD8+ T cells sorted from blood, taken in a trial of the OX40 agonist ivuxolimab.

CDR3 region: CASSATGGANVLTF. In nucleotides, the CDR3 is TGTGCCAGCAGCGCGACAGGAGGGGCCAACGTCCTGACTTTC. The rearrangement links TRBV27 to TRBJ2-6, with D possibly TRBD1 on 6 matching bases. V lost 6 bases and J lost 4, with 10 bases in between. The CDR3 consists of 14 residues. Looked up from germline, CDR1 is MNHEY and CDR2 is SMNVEV (reference sequence). Variable domain in full (rest from reference TRBV27 and TRBJ2-6): EAQVTQNPRYLITVTGKKLTVTCSQNMNHEYMSWYRQDPGLGLRQIYYSMNVEVTDKGDVPEGYKVSRKEKRNFPLILESPSPNQTSLYFCASSATGGANVLTFGAGSRLTVL.